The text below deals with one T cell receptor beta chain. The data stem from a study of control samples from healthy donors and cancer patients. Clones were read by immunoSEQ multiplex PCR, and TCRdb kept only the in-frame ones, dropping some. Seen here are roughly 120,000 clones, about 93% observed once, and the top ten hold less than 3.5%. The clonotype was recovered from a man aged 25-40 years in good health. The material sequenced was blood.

CDR3 region: CASSPYRGNMNTEAFF. CDR3 DNA sequence: TGTGCCAGCTCACCGTACAGGGGGAACATGAACACTGAAGCTTTCTTT. The chain has TRBV18 and TRBJ1-1; TRBD1 matches 8 bases. Unmatched junction bases numbered 6, after V lost 3 bases and J lost 0 bases. The CDR3 runs 16 residues. CDR1 and CDR2 (germline): KGHSH, LQKENI.